This T cell receptor beta chain is drawn from a study of vaccination effects on CD4 cells after COVID-19. About the research overall: Each participant received a vaccine that was either BNT162b2 or mRNA-1273, given as two doses.

TCRdb keeps only in-frame clones here, not all; method: immunoSEQ multiplex PCR. Of tens of thousands of clones listed, 65% to 70% were seen once; the top ten hold over 4%. With respect to this clone: Its matching antigen is unknown.

Study-level points and caveats: Late in the post-vaccination period, infection-induced and vaccine-induced clones underwent marked clonal contraction. Healthy vaccinees showed cross-reactivity with common cold coronaviruses in only 1 of 255 vaccine-induced clones.

This CDR3 is 14 amino acids long. CD4+ T cells were isolated after around 10 days of culture. The chain combines TRBV7-5 with TRBJ1-4; the table's D call, TRBD1, was not checked against the DNA. TRBV7-5 corresponds to a pseudogene. The receptor was isolated from a human donor who received a COVID-19 vaccine. The material was CD4+ T cells from PBMCs cultured without peptide, obtained before COVID-19 vaccination. This CDR3 reads CVRSSQATNEKLFF. CDR3 DNA sequence: TGTGTCAGAAGCTCCCAGGCAACTAATGAAAAACTGTTTTTT.